This TCR beta chain was observed in a study of T cell repertoires in cytomegalovirus infection. Background on the study: HLA-C-restricted CMV epitopes, recently identified, and well-studied HLA-B-restricted ones were used by the study. Indications of both CMV infection and matching HLA type were provided by public TCR beta signatures.

TCRdb analysed the reads with MiXCR anew, one entry per CDR3 protein. The sample lists under 50,000 distinct CDR3 sequences; roughly 22% were seen once. This CDR3 is 14 amino acids long. V was pared by 5 bases and J by 4 bases, with 5 bases of the junction left unmatched. Looked up from germline, CDR1 is SGHTA and CDR2 is FQGNSA. Note on this clonotype: Its specificity is not known.

Whole-study results and caveats: Cumulative frequency (of public TCR beta family members) identified carriers of CMV plus the relevant HLA. In two of eight donors, the top clonotype was HLA-C-restricted CMV-specific.

This receptor was identified in a human donor in good health (CMV status not recorded). Some clones in this sample may be carry-over from other donors' samples. The chain couples TRBV7-2 to TRBJ2-5, with 9 bases aligning to TRBD1. Here the sequenced sample was CD8+ T cells from cultured PBMCs, taken from culture after CMV antigen stimulation. CDR3 DNA sequence: TGTGCCAGCAGCCTAAACAGGGGGCGAGAGACCCAGTACTTC. Translated, it gives CASSLNRGRETQYF. The variable domain in full, with the rest retrieved from reference TRBV7-2 and TRBJ2-5, is GAGVSQSPSNKVTEKGKDVELRCDPISGHTALYWYRQSLGQGLEFLIYFQGNSAPDKSGLPSDRFSAERTGGSVSTLTIQRTQQEDSAVYLCASSLNRGRETQYFGPGTRLLVL.